What follows describes a single T cell receptor (beta chain). These data are taken from a study of T cell changes during pregnancy in multiple sclerosis. The data were produced by immunoSEQ multiplex PCR, yet TCRdb's version contains in-frame clones alone and is incomplete. The sample carries approximately 21,000 clones, around 81% recorded once. The CDR3 loop spans 16 amino acids. Germline V gives CDR1 LNHDA, CDR2 SQIVND (reference sequence). The trim removed 7 bases at V and 3 bases at J, leaving 14 bases unmatched. The sample in question was CD8+ T cells from peripheral blood mononuclear cells, obtained in the first trimester of pregnancy. The source is a female donor in good health, enrolled as a control in a pregnancy study. The chain recombines TRBV19 with TRBJ1-2; 7 bases map to TRBD1. CDR3 sequence reads: CASTPAGGHRYYGYTF. The DNA of the CDR3 is TGTGCCAGTACCCCGGCAGGGGGACACAGATACTATGGCTACACCTTC.